This TCR beta chain appears in the sequencing data of a study of cytomegalovirus exposure and HLA in healthy donors. V was trimmed by 6 bases and J by 1 base, leaving 9 bases between them. The CDR3 loop spans 13 amino acids. Germline lookup yields CDR1 WNHNN and CDR2 SYGVQD (reference sequence). PCR was performed using 60 Vbeta and 13 Jbeta primers. Generated by immunoSEQ multiplex PCR, the TCRdb table keeps only in-frame clones and is missing some. The sample has tens of thousands of clones; over 75% are singletons. Notes on this clone: Its specificity is unknown.

General observations from the study: Highest at DRB1 and lowest at HLA-C, TCR association rates differed among HLA loci in a later analysis. Per a later analysis, 15,000 to 20,000 TCR beta sequences showed association with HLA alleles at 0.05 false discovery rate.

The sequencing input was PBMCs. This sequence originates from a girl aged 2 to 10 in good health and CMV-seropositive. The chain employs TRBV10-1 and TRBJ1-1; a possible D gene is TRBD1 (5 bases). The CDR3 coding sequence is TGCGCCAGCAGAAGAGACAGGAACACTGAAGCTTTCTTT. Translating gives CASRRDRNTEAFF.